This TCR beta chain was found in a study of blood T cells in healthy people across ages (dated by TCRdb to between 2014 and 2017). About the full investigation: In model experiments, template switching captured about one uniquely barcoded TCR beta cDNA molecule for every two T cells. Four age groups were formed from the donors: young (average approximately 15 years), middle-aged (just under 40), aged (roughly 59) and long-lived (more than 75). To avoid experimental bias, donors of different ages were spread randomly across the sequencing lanes. Using deep sequencing normalized with unique cDNA molecular identifiers, the study measured how TCR beta repertoire diversity changes with age. Using the same blood draw, the study looked at two additional independent replicas of 1 million unique cDNA reads for two donors, one aged 18 to 30 and the other aged 80 or older. The paper's findings and limits, for the study overall: Because the CMV infection status of the donors was unknown, age-related changes in expanded clonotypes may potentially have been confounded. Compared with the aged group, the long-lived group had more naive CD4+ T cells, fewer expanded clones and increased TCR diversity, a pattern suggesting age selection. A strong correlation was found between observed TCR beta diversity and the percentage of naive T cells measured by flow cytometry. Total diversity estimates from one million sequenced T cells were considered lower bounds and underestimates. Observed TCR beta diversity per million T cells fell roughly linearly with age, and a significant reduction was already apparent by age roughly 40. Conclusive comparison of naive and antigen-experienced compartments was prevented by the profiling of bulk unsorted PBMCs.

This clonotype was seen only a few times. It has no known antigen specificity. No base qualities exist here, and no much larger clone lies one base off it. Relative to germline, V is 1 base shorter and J is 4 bases shorter, with 15 bases between their ends. Spanning cysteine to phenylalanine, the CDR3 consists of 16 amino acids. Only the CDR3 region is kept as DNA, spanning 48 bases read in frame from base 1. The germline V gene (reference sequence) yields LGHDT for CDR1 and YNNKEL for CDR2. To prepare the library, 5' RACE was applied. The sample was run on an Illumina HiSeq 2500. A second roughly 7 to 11 cycle PCR used a sample-barcoded 5' primer and a J-beta primer mix. A template-switch 5' adaptor carrying 12 random nucleotides introduced a unique molecular identifier onto each TCR beta cDNA molecule. Each sample yielded at least 2.5 million CDR3-containing paired-end reads. All of the RNA was converted into first-strand cDNA using the Mint cDNA synthesis kit, with a TRBC-specific oligonucleotide serving as the primer. All cDNA was treated with uracil-DNA glycosylase and then went through a first 18-cycle PCR with the universal primers M1SS and BC2_uni_R. The paper's processing steps were these. Each sample was normalized by randomly selecting 1 million high-quality reads, each carrying a distinct molecular identifier. Reads sharing molecular identifiers were discarded rather than binned into consensus sequences. MiTCR, with a Q25 quality threshold and the strictest error-elimination algorithm, was used for CDR3 identification, clonotype clustering and error correction. A nonparametric unseen species model with Euler transformation was used to estimate a lower bound on total TCR beta diversity. TCRdb redid the processing of the public reads, applying fastp at Q25 and MiXCR, and retained in-frame beta chains. Rows merge per CDR3 protein into single entries with the most common DNA and genes. TCRdb, not the original authors, processed these V and J calls. A total of roughly 730,000 distinct CDR3 sequences appear in this sample, around 50% of them only once. Roughly 24% of the sample lies in the top ten.

Systemically healthy Caucasian individuals from Russia, 39 in total and aged roughly 6 to 100 years, were included as donors. Each donor gave ten milliliters of peripheral blood, collected into EDTA-treated Vacutainer tubes. Ficoll-Paque density-gradient centrifugation was used to isolate PBMCs, with at least 6.5 million obtained per sample. Total RNA was extracted from PBMCs with Trizol reagent, with at least 6 micrograms obtained per sample. The percentages of naive CD45RAhigh/CD27high T cells were determined by flow cytometry on a PBMC aliquot from every donor. The material sequenced was blood. The receptor's source is a middle-aged man in good health. This chain is built from TRBV3-1 and TRBJ2-3; the D gene is tentatively TRBD1 or TRBD2, each matching 6 bases. The nucleotide sequence reads as follows: TGTGCCAGCAGCCAAGGTACACAGGGAGGCCCAGATACGCAGTATTTT. The translation is CASSQGTQGGPDTQYF.